The following is a T cell receptor beta chain sequence with its context. Its antigen is currently unknown. These data belong to a study of blood T cells in healthy people across ages. Whole-study results and caveats: Calculation of diversity from one million T cells yielded estimates considered to be underestimates. The unsorted PBMCs prevented any conclusive comparison of naive versus antigen-experienced cells.

Isolating PBMCs gave at least 6.5 million of these cells per sample. For the second PCR, which ran for about 6 to 11 cycles, a sample-barcoded 5' primer and a J-beta primer mix were used. TCRdb re-analysed the 5' RACE reads in MiXCR, keeping a single row per CDR3 protein. The table lists about 1,400,000 distinct CDR3 sequences, approximately 42% of them singletons. Sequenced material: blood. The receptor comes from a woman aged 18-29 years in good health.

CDR3 region: CASSLGRLAREQFF. For the CDR3, the DNA is TGTGCCAGCAGCTTAGGCAGACTAGCGAGGGAGCAGTTCTTC. The chain joins TRBV13 to TRBJ2-1; 8 positions agree with TRBD2. CDR1 is PRHDT and CDR2 is FYEKMQ in the germline V gene (reference sequence). The CDR3 spans 14 residues. V shed 0 bases, J shed 10 bases, and the junction held 5 bases outside the gene matches.